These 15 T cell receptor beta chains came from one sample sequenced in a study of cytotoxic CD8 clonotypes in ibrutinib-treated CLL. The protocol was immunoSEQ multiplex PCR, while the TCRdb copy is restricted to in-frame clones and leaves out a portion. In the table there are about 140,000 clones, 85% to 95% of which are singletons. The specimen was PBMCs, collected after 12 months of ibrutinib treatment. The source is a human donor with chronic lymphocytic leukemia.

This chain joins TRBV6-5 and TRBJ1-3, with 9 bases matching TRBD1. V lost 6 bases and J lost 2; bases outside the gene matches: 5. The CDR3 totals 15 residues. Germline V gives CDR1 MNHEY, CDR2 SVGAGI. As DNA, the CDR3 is TGTGCCAGCAGAGAACAGGGGGCAGCTGGAAACACCATATATTTT. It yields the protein CASREQGAAGNTIYF.

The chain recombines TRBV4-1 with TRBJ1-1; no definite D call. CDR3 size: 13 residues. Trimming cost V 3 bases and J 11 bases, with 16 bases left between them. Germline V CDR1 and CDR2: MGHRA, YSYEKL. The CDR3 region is CASSHPMAEWAFF. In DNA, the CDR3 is TGCGCCAGCAGCCACCCGATGGCGGAGTGGGCTTTCTTT.

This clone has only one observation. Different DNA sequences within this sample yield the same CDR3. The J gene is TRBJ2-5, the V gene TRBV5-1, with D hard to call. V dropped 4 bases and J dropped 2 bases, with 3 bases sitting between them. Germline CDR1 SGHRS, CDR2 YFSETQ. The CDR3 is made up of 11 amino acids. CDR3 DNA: TGCGCCAGCAGCCTTCAAGAGACCCAGTACTTC. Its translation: CASSLQETQYF. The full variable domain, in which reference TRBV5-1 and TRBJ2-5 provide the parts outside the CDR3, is KAGVTQTPRYLIKTRGQQVTLSCSPISGHRSVSWYQQTPGQGLQFLFEYFSETQRNKGNFPGRFSGRQFSNSRSEMNVSTLELGDSALYLCASSLQETQYFGPGTRLLVL.

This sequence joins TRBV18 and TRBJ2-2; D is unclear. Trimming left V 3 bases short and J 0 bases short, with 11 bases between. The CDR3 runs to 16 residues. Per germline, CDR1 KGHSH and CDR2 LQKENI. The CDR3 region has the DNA TGTGCCAGCTCACCGGTGGCCAGTCCGAACACCGGGGAGCTGTTTTTT. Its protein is CASSPVASPNTGELFF.

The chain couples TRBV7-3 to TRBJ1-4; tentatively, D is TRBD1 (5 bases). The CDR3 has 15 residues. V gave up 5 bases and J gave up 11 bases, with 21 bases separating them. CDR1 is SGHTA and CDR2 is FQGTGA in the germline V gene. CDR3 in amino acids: CASSLMGRPEEKLFF. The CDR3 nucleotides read TGTGCCAGCAGCCTAATGGGGCGGCCCGAGGAGAAACTGTTTTTT. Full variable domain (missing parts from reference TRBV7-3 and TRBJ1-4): GAGVSQTPSNKVTEKGKYVELRCDPISGHTALYWYRQSLGQGPEFLIYFQGTGAADDSGLPNDRFFAVRPEGSVSTLKIQRTERGDSAVYLCASSLMGRPEEKLFFGSGTQLSVL.

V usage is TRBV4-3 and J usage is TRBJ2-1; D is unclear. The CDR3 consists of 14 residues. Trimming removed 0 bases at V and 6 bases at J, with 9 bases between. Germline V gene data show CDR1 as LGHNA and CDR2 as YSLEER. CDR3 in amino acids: CASSQDYWVNEQFF. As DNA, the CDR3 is TGCGCCAGCAGCCAAGACTACTGGGTCAATGAGCAGTTCTTC.

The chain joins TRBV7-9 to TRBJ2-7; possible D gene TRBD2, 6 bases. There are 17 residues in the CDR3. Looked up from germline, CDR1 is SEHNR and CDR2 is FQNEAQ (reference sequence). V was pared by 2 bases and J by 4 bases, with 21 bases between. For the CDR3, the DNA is TGTGCCAGCAGCTTACACGTGTGGGGGGTTCAAAGATACGAGCAGTACTTC. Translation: CASSLHVWGVQRYEQYF.

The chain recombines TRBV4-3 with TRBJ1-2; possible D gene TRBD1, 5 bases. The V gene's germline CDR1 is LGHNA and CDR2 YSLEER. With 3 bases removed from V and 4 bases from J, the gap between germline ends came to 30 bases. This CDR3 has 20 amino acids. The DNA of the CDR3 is TGCGCCAGCAGCCACGGAACCGCGTATGGGGCCCAGCGCCAGTCCTATGGCTACACCTTC. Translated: CASSHGTAYGAQRQSYGYTF.

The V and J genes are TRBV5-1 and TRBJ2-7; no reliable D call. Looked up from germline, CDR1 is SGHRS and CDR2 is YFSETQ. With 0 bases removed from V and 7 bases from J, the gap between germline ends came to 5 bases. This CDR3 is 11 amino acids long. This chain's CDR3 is CASSLEQEQYF. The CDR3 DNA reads TGCGCCAGCAGCTTGGAACAGGAGCAGTACTTC.

The CDR3 reads CSVVWGDQPQHF. The CDR3 DNA follows: TGCAGCGTTGTTTGGGGGGATCAGCCCCAGCATTTT. This chain joins TRBV29-1 and TRBJ1-5; D is possibly TRBD1 (5 bases). The CDR3 spans 12 residues. The germline V gene has CDR1 SQVTM and CDR2 ANQGSEA. Trimming cost V 4 bases and J 5 bases, with 9 bases left between them.

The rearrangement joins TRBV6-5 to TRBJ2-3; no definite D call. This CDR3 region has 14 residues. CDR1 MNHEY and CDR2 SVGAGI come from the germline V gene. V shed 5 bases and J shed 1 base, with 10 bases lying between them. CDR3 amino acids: CASSRNFGTDTQYF. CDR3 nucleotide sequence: TGTGCCAGCAGTCGAAACTTCGGCACAGATACGCAGTATTTT.

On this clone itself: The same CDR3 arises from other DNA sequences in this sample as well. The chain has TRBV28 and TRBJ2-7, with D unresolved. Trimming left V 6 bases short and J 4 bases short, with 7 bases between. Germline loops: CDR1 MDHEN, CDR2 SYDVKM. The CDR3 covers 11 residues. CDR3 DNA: TGTGCCAGCAGCCGTGGTTACGAGCAGTACTTC. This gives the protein CASSRGYEQYF.

The CDR3 loop reads CASSPRDRGPYEQYF. In nucleotides, the CDR3 is TGTGCCAGCAGTCCCCGGGACAGGGGACCCTACGAGCAGTACTTC. This chain connects TRBV27 to TRBJ2-7; 10 positions match TRBD1. The ends lost 5 bases at V and 2 bases at J; junction bases unmatched: 6. The germline CDR1 and CDR2 sequences are MNHEY and SMNVEV (reference sequence). The CDR3 length is 15 residues.

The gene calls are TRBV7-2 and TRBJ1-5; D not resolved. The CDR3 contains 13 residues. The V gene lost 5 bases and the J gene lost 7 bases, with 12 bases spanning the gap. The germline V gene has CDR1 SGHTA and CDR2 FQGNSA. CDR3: CASSLGPGQPQHF. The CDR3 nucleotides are TGTGCCAGCAGCCTAGGTCCGGGCCAGCCCCAGCATTTT. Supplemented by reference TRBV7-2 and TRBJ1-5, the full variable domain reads GAGVSQSPSNKVTEKGKDVELRCDPISGHTALYWYRQSLGQGLEFLIYFQGNSAPDKSGLPSDRFSAERTGGSVSTLTIQRTQQEDSAVYLCASSLGPGQPQHFGDGTRLSIL.

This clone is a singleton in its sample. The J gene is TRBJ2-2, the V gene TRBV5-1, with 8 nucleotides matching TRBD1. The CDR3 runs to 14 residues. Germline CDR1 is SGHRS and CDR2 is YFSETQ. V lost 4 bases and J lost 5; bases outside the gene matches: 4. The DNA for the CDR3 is TGCGCCAGCAGCAGTAGACAGGGGACCGGGGAGCTGTTTTTT. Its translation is CASSSRQGTGELFF.